This note documents a single T cell receptor beta chain sequence. What this receptor recognizes is not known. Per-base quality was not reported, and no clone a single base away is much larger than it. V ends up 3 bases short and J 2 bases short, with an unmatched junction base count of 2. Reading from cysteine to phenylalanine, the CDR3 counts 13 amino acids. The sequence is cut down to CDR3 DNA, 39 bases in frame from base 1. Reading the germline V gene (reference sequence) gives CDR1 GTSNPN and CDR2 SVGIG. Sample treatment or condition, as interpreted from the label and publication: oral pan-JAK inhibitor, 5-10 mg twice daily. From alopecia areata patients, peripheral blood was collected along with lesional scalp punch biopsies. PBMCs were isolated by density centrifugation and stained for CD3, CD4 and CD8, after which CD4+ and CD8+ T cells were sorted on a FACSAria. The source of the sample is a study of CD8+ T cells in alopecia areata listed by TCRdb under 2018. For the study in its entirety: Treated patients were enrolled in an open-label pilot trial of oral tofacitinib at 5 to 10 mg twice daily for moderate-to-severe alopecia areata. Patients stayed on tofacitinib for 6 to 18 months and then had 6 months of follow-up off drug so that delayed response and recurrence could be assessed. The SALT score, which quantifies the percentage of affected scalp surface area, was used to measure disease severity in treated patients. In both human patients and the C3H/HeJ mouse model, the study applied high-throughput TCRbeta sequencing to look at T cell clonal expansion in alopecia areata. Human TCRbeta sequencing covered scalp tissue and sorted CD4+ and CD8+ peripheral blood T cells from patchy and totalis/universalis alopecia areata patients and healthy controls. Biopsies were taken from tofacitinib-treated patients at baseline and at 4 and 24 weeks of treatment, and a later scalp biopsy was taken in several of the tofacitinib-treated patients. Clonality in the scalp was compared among normal scalp (n=4), patchy alopecia areata scalp (n=8), and alopecia totalis/universalis scalp (n=8). RNA was obtained with the PAXgene miRNA kit for fixed scalp, the miRNeasy kit for PBMCs, and the RNeasy kit for mouse skin. TCRbeta CDR3 regions were amplified by immunoSEQ multiplex PCR with 35 Vbeta forward and 13 Jbeta reverse primers. Here is what the overall study found, with its caveats: Scalp TCR repertoire analysis is complicated because resident alphabeta T cells in normal human skin are also sequenced, whereas mouse skin is dominated by gammadelta T cells. Many expanded lesional clones were found to persist in scalp and blood during tofacitinib treatment, and relapse after treatment cessation may be partly explained by this persistence. Because the treated cohort was small and had only one nonresponder, larger studies are needed to examine links between baseline CD8+ expansion and response. Tofacitinib significantly lowered scalp clonality and the number of expanded CD8+ clones among the top 100 scalp clones. Shared TCR sequences between patients were less evident than in mice, which may be partly attributable to HLA diversity in the patient population. Lesional scalp, especially in alopecia totalis/universalis, showed higher clonality and more expanded CD8+ clones than normal scalp, suggesting antigenic drive.

Libraries came from the immunoSEQ multiplex PCR assay. For TCR sequencing, RNA was extracted from every sample and reverse transcribed into cDNA to serve as template. SuperScript III was used to make first-strand cDNA, primed with a 2:1 mix of oligo-dT and random hexamers. Amplification bias was assessed with a synthetic immune receptor repertoire, and residual bias was removed computationally. In the source study's methods: Raw reads were preprocessed for error removal, and CDR3 was defined according to IMGT conventions as running from the conserved cysteine to phenylalanine. Clonality was computed as 1 minus the Shannon entropy, with the entropy normalized by log2 of the number of productive unique TCRs. Scalp TCRbeta sequences were cross-referenced with sorted blood CD4 and CD8 repertoires so that the CD4 or CD8 identity of scalp clones could be inferred. TCRdb carries this immuneACCESS record with in-frame sequences only. Its versions omit some clonotypes, under half of them owing to an unresolved V gene in the studies checked, with the rest unexplained. From that table come the V and J calls and clone size; the DNA was used to work out D and trimming. This sample gives 250,000 to 350,000 clones in total; about three fifths of them show up just once. The ten biggest clones cover 0.75% to 0.95% of the sample.

In this chain, TRBV30 is recombined with TRBJ1-2, and 8 bases in between align with TRBD1. The receptor was isolated from a human donor with alopecia areata. The source material was CD4+ T cells sorted from blood, sampled around week 53, from a patient treated with tofacitinib. The base sequence is TGTGCCTGGAGCGCAGGGGGCAACTATGGCTACACCTTC. This codes for CAWSAGGNYGYTF.